One sample yielded the 30 T cell receptor beta chains listed below, sequenced in a study of T cell repertoires in cytomegalovirus infection. TCRdb used MiXCR to reprocess the reads, holding one entry per CDR3 protein. The sample shows under 450,000 distinct CDR3 sequences, about a third of them seen only once. These TCRs are of unknown antigen specificity. The sequences come from cultured PBMCs, collected from culture after CMV antigen stimulation. Receptors originate from a human donor in good health (CMV status not recorded). Some clones in this sample may be carry-over from other donors' samples.

V gene TRBV4-2 combines with J gene TRBJ1-1; no firm D call. Germline V gene lookup returns CDR1 LGHNA and CDR2 YNFKEQ. CDR3 length: 12 residues. Between the trimmed V and J ends, which lost 0 bases and 8 bases, there was a span of 7 bases. CDR3 nucleotide sequence: TGTGCCAGCAGCCAAGATCGGCGGGAAGCTTTCTTT. Translating gives CASSQDRREAFF.

V and J are TRBV4-3 and TRBJ2-7, with 8 bases identical to TRBD1. Losses at the gene ends were 4 bases for V and 5 bases for J; bases not matched to a gene: 10. Germline CDR1 LGHNA, CDR2 YSLEER. The length of the CDR3 is 15 residues. CDR3 DNA: TGCGCCAGCAGCCGGGCGACAGGGGTGCTCAACGAGCAGTACTTC. This sequence encodes CASSRATGVLNEQYF.

There are a few counts of this clonotype. The chain joins TRBV9 to TRBJ2-3; D uncertain. The CDR3 loop spans 12 amino acids. Germline V gene lookup returns CDR1 SGDLS and CDR2 YYNGEE. The ends were cut back, 3 bases at V and 2 bases at J, with 4 bases in the middle. This chain's CDR3 is CASSDLTDTQYF. In DNA, the CDR3 is TGTGCCAGCAGCGACCTCACAGATACGCAGTATTTT.

This clonotype showed up just a few times. The chain is built from TRBV24-1 and TRBJ2-5; D unclear. Per the germline V gene, CDR1 is KGHDR and CDR2 is SFDVKD. Trimming removed 1 base at V and 3 bases at J, with 2 bases between. This CDR3 comprises 12 residues. This CDR3 reads CATSDFKETQYF. The CDR3 nucleotides read TGTGCCACCAGTGATTTCAAAGAGACCCAGTACTTC.

The J gene is TRBJ1-5, the V gene TRBV4-1; D uncertain. Germline lookup yields CDR1 MGHRA and CDR2 YSYEKL. CDR3 length: 16 amino acids. Trimming took off 1 base at V and 0 bases at J, with 10 bases between the two ends. CDR3 in amino acids: CASSQGTDYSNQPQHF. The CDR3 coding sequence is TGCGCCAGCAGCCAAGGAACAGATTATAGCAATCAGCCCCAGCATTTT.

This chain uses TRBV7-2 with TRBJ2-7; TRBD2 matches 10 bases. The CDR3 has 20 residues. Germline assignment: CDR1 SGHTA and CDR2 FQGNSA. The ends lost 5 bases at V and 3 bases at J; junction bases unmatched: 22. In DNA, the CDR3 is TGTGCCAGCAGCCGAAACCGCCTGGTAGCGGGAGGAATTTTGGGCTACGAGCAGTACTTC. Translating gives CASSRNRLVAGGILGYEQYF.

V usage is TRBV6-2 or TRBV6-3 and J usage is TRBJ2-1; D is possibly TRBD1 (5 bases). V lost 7 bases and J lost 6, with 13 bases in between. Germline V CDR1 and CDR2: MNHEY, SVGEGT. This CDR3 contains 13 residues. CDR3 protein: CASTPGAANEQFF. The CDR3 DNA reads TGTGCCAGCACCCCTGGGGCGGCCAATGAGCAGTTCTTC.

The count of this clonotype is one. The CDR3 DNA follows: TGTGCCAGTAGCTTCCCACAGGGTAATAATTCACCCCTCCACTTT. This gives the protein CASSFPQGNNSPLHF. The chain carries TRBV19 and TRBJ1-6; TRBD1 is a possible D gene (6 bases). From germline, CDR1 is LNHDA and CDR2 SQIVND (reference sequence). This CDR3 comprises 15 residues. V was trimmed by 6 bases and J by 5 bases, leaving 14 bases between them.

This clonotype was seen ten or more times. The J gene is TRBJ2-1, the V gene TRBV7-2; D not resolved. Germline CDR1 and CDR2: SGHTA and FQGNSA. The germline V and J ends were trimmed by 5 bases and 7 bases, with 12 bases remaining between them. CDR3 length equals 13 residues. CDR3 amino acids: CASSPQPGNEQFF. The CDR3 nucleotides are TGTGCCAGCAGCCCACAGCCCGGAAATGAGCAGTTCTTC.

This clonotype has only a few counts. The V gene is TRBV19, the J gene TRBJ1-1; possible D gene TRBD1, 5 bases. V shed 4 bases and J shed 6 bases, with 9 bases lying between them. This CDR3 comprises 12 residues. From germline, CDR1 is LNHDA and CDR2 SQIVND (reference sequence). CDR3 DNA: TGTGCCAGTAGTAACCAACAGGCTGAAGCTTTCTTT. It codes for CASSNQQAEAFF.

The chain couples TRBV27 to TRBJ2-7; possibly TRBD1 for D (6 bases). Deletions cut 5 bases from V and 1 base from J, with 12 bases between. This CDR3 is built from 14 residues. The germline CDR1 and CDR2 sequences are MNHEY and SMNVEV (reference sequence). CDR3 region: CASSPNRESYEQYF. The CDR3 region has the DNA TGTGCCAGCAGTCCAAACAGGGAATCCTACGAGCAGTACTTC.

CDR3 nucleotide sequence: TGTGCCACCTATATACAGGGTGTCACCGGGGAGCTGTTTTTT. The encoded protein is CATYIQGVTGELFF. This chain joins TRBV5-4 and TRBJ2-2; D possibly corresponds to TRBD1 (6 bases). Germline V gene data show CDR1 as SGHNT and CDR2 as YYREEE (reference sequence). The CDR3 sequence is 14 residues long. Trimming removed 9 bases at V and 4 bases at J, with 16 bases between.

J is TRBJ1-1 and V is TRBV7-9; 7 bases are shared with TRBD1. V was clipped by 5 bases and J by 8 bases; unmatched bases: 14. CDR1 is SEHNR, CDR2 FQNEAQ, per germline (reference sequence). This CDR3 is built from 15 residues. The CDR3 is CASSPPGQPTLEAFF. DNA for the CDR3: TGTGCCAGCAGCCCCCCGGGACAGCCAACACTAGAAGCTTTCTTT.

The chain is built from TRBV5-6 and TRBJ2-1; 10 nucleotides align to TRBD2. Germline V CDR1 and CDR2: SGHDT, YYEEEE. With 0 bases clipped from V and 10 bases from J, the junction kept 10 bases outside the gene matches. The CDR3 covers 16 residues. The CDR3 sequence is CASSLAGLAGVAEQFF. In nucleotides, the CDR3 is TGTGCCAGCAGCTTGGCCGGGCTAGCGGGAGTTGCCGAGCAGTTCTTC.

The chain combines TRBV5-4 with TRBJ2-2, with unresolved D. V gave up 4 bases and J gave up 5 bases, with 9 bases separating them. Germline V lookup: CDR1 SGHNT, CDR2 YYREEE (reference sequence). The CDR3 contains 13 residues. This chain's CDR3 is CASSTQLTGELFF. CDR3 bases: TGTGCCAGCAGCACTCAGTTAACCGGGGAGCTGTTTTTT.

The chain links TRBV20-1 to TRBJ2-1; D is perhaps TRBD2 (5 bases). Trimming left V 5 bases short and J 5 bases short, with 16 bases between. Germline values: CDR1 DFQATT, CDR2 SNEGSKA (reference sequence). The CDR3 spans 14 residues. Here the CDR3 reads CSAVAGKLNNEQFF. CDR3 coding DNA: TGCAGTGCTGTGGCCGGGAAACTTAACAATGAGCAGTTCTTC.

The chain has TRBV5-1 and TRBJ2-2; no clear D. Germline CDR1 is SGHRS and CDR2 is YFSETQ. Trimming left V 0 bases short and J 6 bases short, with 9 bases between. The CDR3 sequence is 14 residues long. CDR3 sequence (DNA): TGCGCCAGCAGCTTGGATCCACCTTCCGGGGAGCTGTTTTTT. Its protein product is CASSLDPPSGELFF.

The chain joins TRBV4-3 to TRBJ1-2, with D maybe TRBD1 (6 bases). From germline, CDR1 is LGHNA and CDR2 YSLEER. With 2 bases removed from V and 8 bases from J, the gap between germline ends came to 15 bases. The CDR3 is 14 amino acids. The CDR3 sequence: CASSQSAGGGGYTF. The CDR3 DNA is TGCGCCAGCAGCCAATCAGCGGGGGGCGGCGGCTACACCTTC.

The CDR3 loop is CASSQATGLAGGNYNEQFF. The CDR3 region has the DNA TGTGCCAGCAGCCAGGCGACCGGTCTAGCGGGAGGAAACTACAATGAGCAGTTCTTC. The chain carries TRBV14 and TRBJ2-1; 11 nucleotides line up with TRBD2. The V and J ends lost 3 bases and 3 bases, in that order; junction bases with no gene match: 13. Germline V gene data show CDR1 as SGHDN and CDR2 as FVKESK. The length of the CDR3 is 19 residues.

The chain links TRBV19 to TRBJ2-5, with 11 bases fitting TRBD1. V was clipped by 5 bases and J by 4 bases; unmatched bases: 6. Germline V lookup: CDR1 LNHDA, CDR2 SQIVND (reference sequence). The CDR3 sequence is 15 residues long. This CDR3 reads CASSSDRGLRETQYF. CDR3 DNA sequence: TGTGCCAGTAGTTCGGACAGGGGGCTACGAGAGACCCAGTACTTC.

There are a few counts of this clonotype. CDR3 sequence: CASSQFLNVPNEQFF. The CDR3 DNA is TGCGCCAGCAGCCAGTTTCTAAATGTGCCTAATGAGCAGTTCTTC. V gene TRBV4-3 combines with J gene TRBJ2-1, with D unresolved. Germline lookup yields CDR1 LGHNA and CDR2 YSLEER. Trimming took 3 bases from V and 7 from J, leaving 16 bases between them. This CDR3 spans 15 amino acids.

This rearrangement joins TRBV27 to TRBJ2-3, with 12 nucleotides matching TRBD2. The CDR3 loop spans 16 amino acids. With V trimmed by 5 bases and J by 11 bases, 14 bases remained unmatched. Germline V gene lookup returns CDR1 MNHEY and CDR2 SMNVEV (reference sequence). This CDR3 reads CASSARTSGTHWEQYF. CDR3 sequence (DNA): TGTGCCAGCAGTGCCAGGACTAGCGGGACTCACTGGGAGCAGTATTTT.

The J gene is TRBJ2-3, the V gene TRBV6-1, with TRBD1 matching over 7 bases. Germline V gene lookup returns CDR1 MNHNS and CDR2 SASEGT. This CDR3 region has 17 residues. The trim removed 6 bases at V and 2 bases at J, leaving 14 bases unmatched. CDR3 in amino acids: CASRKRTGHPNTDTQYF. In DNA, the CDR3 is TGTGCCAGCAGAAAACGGACAGGACATCCTAACACAGATACGCAGTATTTT.

This clonotype was detected a few times. This rearrangement joins TRBV4-1 to TRBJ2-3, with TRBD2 identical over 10 bases. CDR1 and CDR2 from the germline V gene are MGHRA and YSYEKL. V was pared by 0 bases and J by 0 bases, with 3 bases of the junction left unmatched. CDR3 size: 17 residues. The CDR3 region is CASSQEFSGRSTDTQYF. CDR3 in DNA: TGCGCCAGCAGCCAAGAGTTTAGCGGGAGGAGCACAGATACGCAGTATTTT.

The rearrangement joins TRBV5-1 to TRBJ1-4; 7 bases line up with TRBD1. V lost 5 bases, J lost 4 bases, and 5 bases stayed unmatched. Germline CDR1 and CDR2: SGHRS and YFSETQ. This CDR3 has 14 amino acids. CDR3 in DNA: TGCGCCAGCAGTTCTGGACAGGATAATGAAAAACTGTTTTTT. Residues: CASSSGQDNEKLFF.

This chain uses TRBV7-9 with TRBJ2-2; D gene unclear. V lost 2 bases, J lost 4 bases, and 5 bases lay in between. This CDR3 has 13 amino acids. The germline gives CDR1 SEHNR, CDR2 FQNEAQ (reference sequence). Written as DNA, the CDR3 is TGTGCCAGCAGCTTACTCAGCACCGGGGAGCTGTTTTTT. Amino acid sequence: CASSLLSTGELFF.

This clonotype occurred a few times. The rearrangement links TRBV6-2 or TRBV6-3 to TRBJ2-1; the D is unclear. The germline CDR1 and CDR2 sequences are MNHEY and SVGEGT. The V end was cut by 2 bases, the J end by 10 bases, with 9 bases between. This CDR3 comprises 12 residues. CDR3 nucleotides: TGTGCCAGCAGTTACAATTTCAGGGAGCAGTTCTTC. Translated, it gives CASSYNFREQFF.

This clonotype appeared many times. This chain uses TRBV18 with TRBJ2-5; 10 bases align to TRBD2. CDR1 is KGHSH and CDR2 is LQKENI in the germline V gene. J was trimmed by 7 bases and V by 0 bases; bases with no gene match: 8. The CDR3 is 16 residues long. CDR3 sequence: CASSPPASGSSGTQYF. CDR3 in DNA: TGTGCCAGCTCACCACCCGCTAGCGGGAGTTCGGGGACCCAGTACTTC. Using reference TRBV18 and TRBJ2-5 for the parts outside the CDR3, the full variable domain is NAGVMQNPRHLVRRRGQEARLRCSPMKGHSHVYWYRQLPEEGLKFMVYLQKENIIDESGMPKERFSAEFPKEGPSILRIQQVVRGDSAAYFCASSPPASGSSGTQYFGPGTRLLVL.

The chain has TRBV7-6 and TRBJ1-1; maybe TRBD1 (6 bases). The CDR3 spans 14 residues. V lost 5 bases, J lost 1 base, and 11 bases lay in between. The germline CDR1 and CDR2 sequences are SGHVS and FNYEAQ. The CDR3 nucleotides are TGTGCCAGCAGCGAAACACAGGGGAACACTGAAGCTTTCTTT. Residues: CASSETQGNTEAFF.

The chain combines TRBV29-1 with TRBJ2-2; a weak D match, TRBD1 (6 bases). The germline V and J ends were trimmed by 4 bases and 0 bases, with 12 bases remaining between them. This CDR3 region has 15 residues. Germline CDR1 SQVTM, CDR2 ANQGSEA. CDR3 bases: TGCAGCGTTGTTGGGGGCGGAACGAACACCGGGGAGCTGTTTTTT. This gives the protein CSVVGGGTNTGELFF.